The count of the clone carrying this T cell receptor (beta chain) is one. CDR3 size: 16 residues. Germline V CDR1 and CDR2: LGHDT, YNNKEL (reference sequence). The V gene end was trimmed by 5 bases and the J gene end by 1 base; junction bases not matched to a gene: 8. Individuals aged about 18 to 89 years were recruited from 24 US areas. This table comes from immunoSEQ multiplex PCR, and its TCRdb copy is limited to in-frame clones, with some not included. The repertoire holds 400,000 to 550,000 clones, with 70% to 90% as singletons. These data belong to a study of blood T cell repertoires in COVID-19.

The chain recombines TRBV3-1 (or the pseudogene TRBV3-2) with TRBJ2-5; 9 bases fit TRBD1. The sequencing sample was made of PBMCs or T cells enriched from blood (not recorded which). This clonotype originated in a woman between 18 and 30 years old with acute COVID-19. The CDR3 loop is CASSSRGQGPQETQYF. DNA for the CDR3: TGTGCCAGCAGCTCCAGGGGACAGGGCCCCCAAGAGACCCAGTACTTC.